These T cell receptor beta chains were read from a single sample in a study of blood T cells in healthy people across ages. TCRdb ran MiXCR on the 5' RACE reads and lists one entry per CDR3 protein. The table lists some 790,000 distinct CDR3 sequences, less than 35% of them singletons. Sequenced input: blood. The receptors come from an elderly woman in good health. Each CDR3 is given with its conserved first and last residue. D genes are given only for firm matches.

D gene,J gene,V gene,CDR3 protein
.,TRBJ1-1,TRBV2,CASNTRGFTEAFF
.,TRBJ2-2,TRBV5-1,CASSLKAAGELFF
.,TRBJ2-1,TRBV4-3,CASSQGRASFGNERFF
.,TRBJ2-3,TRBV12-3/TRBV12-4,CASRLSRDTQYF
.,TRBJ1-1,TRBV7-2,CASSLLVQAWTEAFF
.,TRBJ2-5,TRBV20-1,CSALDGRETQYF
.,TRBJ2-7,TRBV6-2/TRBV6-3,CASSYSGTQVNEQYF
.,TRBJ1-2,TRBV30,CAWSPRGHGYTF
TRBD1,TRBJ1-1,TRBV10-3,CAISVQGAAEAFF
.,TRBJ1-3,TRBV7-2,CASSLISGNTIYF
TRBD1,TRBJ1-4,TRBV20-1,CSARDYRGDELFF
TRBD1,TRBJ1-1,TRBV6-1,CASSPGTGYTPEAFF
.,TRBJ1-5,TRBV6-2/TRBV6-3,CASSPLSVPQHF
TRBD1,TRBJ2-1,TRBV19,CASNYGGTGRDNEQFF
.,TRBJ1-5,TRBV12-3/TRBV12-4,CASSWGRGQGSNQPQHF
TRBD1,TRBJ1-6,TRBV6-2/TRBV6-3,CASSYRGLHNSPLHF
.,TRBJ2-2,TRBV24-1,CATSDTRTGTGELFF
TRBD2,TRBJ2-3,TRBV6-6,CASSYDGGGLTDTQYF